Following are 8 T cell receptor beta chains from one sample sequenced in a study of Tregs in tolerant kidney transplant recipients. Recipients received nonmyeloablative bone marrow transplants from related graft donors, with transient mixed chimerism. Profiling relied on immunoSEQ multiplex PCR, and the TCRdb table lists in-frame clones only, not all of them. The table has approximately 60,000 clones, more than 70% seen once. This specimen was CD4+ T cells from blood (PBMCs), taken 6 months after the transplant. All receptors derive from a human patient who received a combined kidney and bone marrow transplant. Part of the T cell pool may stem from the graft donor.

The chain recombines TRBV2 with TRBJ2-7, with 12 bases matching TRBD1. Trimming took 5 bases from V and 7 from J; bases not matched to a gene: 6. Germline V CDR1 and CDR2: SNHLY, FYNNEI. The length of the CDR3 is 14 residues. CDR3 sequence reads: CASSWDRGPREQYF. CDR3 nucleotide sequence: TGTGCCAGCAGTTGGGACAGGGGGCCGCGTGAGCAGTACTTC. Based on the CDR3 plus reference TRBV2 and TRBJ2-7, the full variable domain is EPEVTQTPSHQVTQMGQEVILRCVPISNHLYFYWYRQILGQKVEFLVSFYNNEISEKSEIFDDQFSVERPDGSNFTLKIRSTKLEDSAMYFCASSWDRGPREQYFGPGTRLTVT.

The chain links TRBV18 to TRBJ1-1; no reliable D call. Germline assignment: CDR1 KGHSH and CDR2 LQKENI. Trimming took off 6 bases at V and 4 bases at J, with 15 bases between the two ends. The CDR3 extends over 14 amino acids. The CDR3: CASSLGGRTTEAFF. In nucleotides, the CDR3 is TGTGCCAGCTCTCTGGGTGGGAGGACCACTGAAGCTTTCTTT.

This chain joins TRBV6-6 and TRBJ2-7, with 7 bases lining up with TRBD1. Looked up from germline, CDR1 is MNHNY and CDR2 is SVGAGI (reference sequence). There are 14 residues in the CDR3. Trimming at V came to 6 bases and at J to 0 bases, leaving 5 bases not matched to a gene. Here the CDR3 DNA reads TGTGCCAGCAGCCGCCGGGACAGCTCCTACGAGCAGTACTTC. It yields the protein CASSRRDSSYEQYF.

The V gene is TRBV28, the J gene TRBJ1-2, with 9 nucleotides matching TRBD1. The J segment lost 8 bases and the V segment lost 5 bases, leaving 12 bases of the junction unmatched. CDR1 and CDR2 from the germline V gene are MDHEN and SYDVKM. This CDR3 has 15 residues. The CDR3 bases are TGTGCCAGCAGTCCGGGGGACAGGGATTATGGCGGCTACACCTTC. It is translated as CASSPGDRDYGGYTF.

V gene TRBV25-1 combines with J gene TRBJ2-7, with 9 nucleotides matching TRBD1. The CDR3 has 15 residues. The V gene's germline CDR1 is MGHDK and CDR2 SYGVNS. J lost 3 bases, V lost 3 bases, and 6 bases had no gene match. This CDR3 is CASSDMDRGIYEQYF. The CDR3 bases are TGTGCCAGCAGTGATATGGACAGGGGAATCTACGAGCAGTACTTC.

The chain joins TRBV19 to TRBJ2-7; D uncertain. This CDR3 region has 14 residues. Germline CDR1 and CDR2: LNHDA and SQIVND (reference sequence). Trimming left V 1 base short and J 1 base short, with 8 bases between. DNA for the CDR3: TGTGCCAGTAGTATAGGACCAGGATCCTACGAGCAGTACTTC. Translation gives CASSIGPGSYEQYF.

The rearrangement uses TRBV30 and TRBJ2-5; the D gene is possibly TRBD2 (6 bases). V was shortened by 3 bases and J by 5 bases, with 16 bases between the two germline ends. Per germline, CDR1 GTSNPN and CDR2 SVGIG (reference sequence). The CDR3 extends over 14 amino acids. This CDR3 is CAWSGTPVRETQYF. Here the CDR3 DNA reads TGTGCCTGGAGCGGGACTCCCGTACGGGAGACCCAGTACTTC.

This rearrangement joins TRBV9 to TRBJ1-5, with 9 bases aligning to TRBD1. Germline assignment: CDR1 SGDLS and CDR2 YYNGEE. Trimming took 3 bases from V and 6 from J; bases not matched to a gene: 1. The CDR3 covers 13 residues. Here the CDR3 reads CASSGQGGQPQHF. Written as DNA, the CDR3 is TGTGCCAGCAGCGGACAGGGGGGTCAGCCCCAGCATTTT.